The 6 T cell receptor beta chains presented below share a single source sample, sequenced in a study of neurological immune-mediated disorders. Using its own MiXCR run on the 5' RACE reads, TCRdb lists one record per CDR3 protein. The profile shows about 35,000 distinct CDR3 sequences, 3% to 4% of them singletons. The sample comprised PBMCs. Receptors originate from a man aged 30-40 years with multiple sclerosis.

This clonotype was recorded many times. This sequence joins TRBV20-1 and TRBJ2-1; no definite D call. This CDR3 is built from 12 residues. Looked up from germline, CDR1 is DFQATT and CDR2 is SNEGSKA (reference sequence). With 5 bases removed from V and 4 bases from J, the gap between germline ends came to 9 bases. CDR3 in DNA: TGCAGTGCTCCTGGCCGGTACAATGAGCAGTTCTTC. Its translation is CSAPGRYNEQFF.

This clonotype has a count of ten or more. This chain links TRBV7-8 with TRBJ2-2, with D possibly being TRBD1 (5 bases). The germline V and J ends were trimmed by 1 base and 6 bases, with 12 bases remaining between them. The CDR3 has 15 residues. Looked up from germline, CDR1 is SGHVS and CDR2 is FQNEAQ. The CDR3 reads CASSLGRAVAGELFF. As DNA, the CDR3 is TGTGCCAGCAGCTTAGGCAGGGCAGTCGCCGGGGAGCTGTTTTTT. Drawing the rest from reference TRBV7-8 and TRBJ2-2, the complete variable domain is GAGVSQSPRYKVAKRGQDVALRCDPISGHVSLFWYQQALGQGPEFLTYFQNEAQLDKSGLPSDRFFAERPEGSVSTLKIQRTQQEDSAVYLCASSLGRAVAGELFFGEGSRLTVL.

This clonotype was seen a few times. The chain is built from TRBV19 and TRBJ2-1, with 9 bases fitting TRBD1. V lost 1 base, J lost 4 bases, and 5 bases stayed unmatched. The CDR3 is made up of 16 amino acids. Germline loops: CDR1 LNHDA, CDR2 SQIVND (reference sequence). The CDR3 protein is CASSIGTGGRYNEQFF. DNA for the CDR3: TGTGCCAGTAGTATAGGAACAGGGGGCCGGTACAATGAGCAGTTCTTC.

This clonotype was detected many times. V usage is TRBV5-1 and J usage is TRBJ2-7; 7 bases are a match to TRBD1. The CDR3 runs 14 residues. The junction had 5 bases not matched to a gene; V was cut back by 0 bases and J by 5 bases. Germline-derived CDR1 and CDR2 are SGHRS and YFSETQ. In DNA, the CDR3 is TGCGCCAGCAGCTTGGCGGGACAGAACCACGAGCAGTACTTC. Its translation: CASSLAGQNHEQYF.

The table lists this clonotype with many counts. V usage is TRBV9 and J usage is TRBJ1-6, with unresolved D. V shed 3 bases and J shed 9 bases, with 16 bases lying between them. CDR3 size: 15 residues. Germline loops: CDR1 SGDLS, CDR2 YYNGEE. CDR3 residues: CASSEGTPSVSPLHF. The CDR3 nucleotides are TGTGCCAGCAGCGAGGGCACCCCTAGTGTTTCACCCCTCCACTTT. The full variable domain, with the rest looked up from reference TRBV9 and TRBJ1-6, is DSGVTQTPKHLITATGQRVTLRCSPRSGDLSVYWYQQSLDQGLQFLIQYYNGEERAKGNILERFSAQQFPDLHSELNLSSLELGDSALYFCASSEGTPSVSPLHFGNGTRLTVT.

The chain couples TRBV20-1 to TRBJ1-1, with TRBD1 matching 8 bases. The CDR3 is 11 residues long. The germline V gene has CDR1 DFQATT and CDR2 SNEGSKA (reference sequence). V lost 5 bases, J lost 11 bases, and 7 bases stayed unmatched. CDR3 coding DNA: TGCAGTGCTTCGGACAGGGCGGTGGCTTTCTTT. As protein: CSASDRAVAFF.